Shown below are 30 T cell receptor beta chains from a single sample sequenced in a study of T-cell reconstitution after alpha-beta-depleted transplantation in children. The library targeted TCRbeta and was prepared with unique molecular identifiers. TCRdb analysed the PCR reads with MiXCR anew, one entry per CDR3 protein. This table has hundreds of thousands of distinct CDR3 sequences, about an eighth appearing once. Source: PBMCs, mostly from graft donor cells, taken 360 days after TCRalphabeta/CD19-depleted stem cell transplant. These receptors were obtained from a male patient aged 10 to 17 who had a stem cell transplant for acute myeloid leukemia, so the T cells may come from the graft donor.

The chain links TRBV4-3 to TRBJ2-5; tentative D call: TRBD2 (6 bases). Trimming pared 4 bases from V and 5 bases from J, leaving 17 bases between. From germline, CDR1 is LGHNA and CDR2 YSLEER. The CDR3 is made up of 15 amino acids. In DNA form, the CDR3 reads TGCGCCAGCAGCCCACTGGTGGGAGGCTGGGAGACCCAGTACTTC. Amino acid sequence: CASSPLVGGWETQYF.

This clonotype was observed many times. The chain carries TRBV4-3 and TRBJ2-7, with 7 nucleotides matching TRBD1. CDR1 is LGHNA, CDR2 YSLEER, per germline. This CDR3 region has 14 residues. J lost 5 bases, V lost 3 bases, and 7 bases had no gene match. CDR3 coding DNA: TGCGCCAGCAGCCACCGAGGGGGCATCGACGAGCAGTACTTC. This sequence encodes CASSHRGGIDEQYF.

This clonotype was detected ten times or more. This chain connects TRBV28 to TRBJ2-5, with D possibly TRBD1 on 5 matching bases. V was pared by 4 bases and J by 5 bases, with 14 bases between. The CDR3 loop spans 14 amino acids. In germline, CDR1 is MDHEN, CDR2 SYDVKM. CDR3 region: CASSSRDSRETQYF. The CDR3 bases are TGTGCCAGCAGTTCCAGGGATTCGCGGGAGACCCAGTACTTC.

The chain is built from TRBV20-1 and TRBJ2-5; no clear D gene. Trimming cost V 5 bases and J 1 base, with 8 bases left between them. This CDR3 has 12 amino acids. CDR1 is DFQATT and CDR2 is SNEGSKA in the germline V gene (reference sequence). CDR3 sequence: CSAPPGQETQYF. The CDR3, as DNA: TGCAGTGCTCCGCCGGGCCAAGAGACCCAGTACTTC.

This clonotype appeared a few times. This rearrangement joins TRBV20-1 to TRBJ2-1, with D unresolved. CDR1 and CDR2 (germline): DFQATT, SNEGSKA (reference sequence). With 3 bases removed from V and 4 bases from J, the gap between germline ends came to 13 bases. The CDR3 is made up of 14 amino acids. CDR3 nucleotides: TGCAGTGCTAGCCCCCCGATCCGGTACAATGAGCAGTTCTTC. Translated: CSASPPIRYNEQFF.

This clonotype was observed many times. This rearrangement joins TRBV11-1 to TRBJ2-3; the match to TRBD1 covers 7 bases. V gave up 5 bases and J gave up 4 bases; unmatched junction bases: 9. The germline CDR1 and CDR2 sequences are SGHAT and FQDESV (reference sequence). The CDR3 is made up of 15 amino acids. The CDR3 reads CASSPDRVFADTQYF. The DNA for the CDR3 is TGTGCCAGCAGCCCCGACAGGGTTTTCGCAGATACGCAGTATTTT.

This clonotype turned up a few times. The CDR3: CASSKGVQLDTQYF. In nucleotides, the CDR3 is TGTGCCAGCAGTAAAGGGGTTCAATTAGATACGCAGTATTTT. This chain uses TRBV7-6 with TRBJ2-3; a possible D gene is TRBD1 (5 bases). The V end was cut by 6 bases, the J end by 5 bases, with 15 bases between. The CDR3 is 14 residues long. Germline V CDR1 and CDR2: SGHVS, FNYEAQ. The full variable domain, rest sourced from reference TRBV7-6 and TRBJ2-3, is GAGVSQSPRYKVTKRGQDVALRCDPISGHVSLYWYRQALGQGPEFLTYFNYEAQQDKSGLPNDRFSAERPEGSISTLTIQRTEQRDSAMYRCASSKGVQLDTQYFGPGTRLTVL.

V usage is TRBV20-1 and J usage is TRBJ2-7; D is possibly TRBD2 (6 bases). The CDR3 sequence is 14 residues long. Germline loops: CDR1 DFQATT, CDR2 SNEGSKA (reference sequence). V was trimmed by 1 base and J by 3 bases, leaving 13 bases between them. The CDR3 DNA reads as TGCAGTGCTAGAGCGGCTAGCGCCAACTACGAGCAGTACTTC. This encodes CSARAASANYEQYF.

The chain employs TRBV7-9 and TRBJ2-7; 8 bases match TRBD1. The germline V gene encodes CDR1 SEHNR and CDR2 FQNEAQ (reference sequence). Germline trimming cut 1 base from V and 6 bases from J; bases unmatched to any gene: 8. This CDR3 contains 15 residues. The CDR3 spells CASSLGSGQGGEQYF. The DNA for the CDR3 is TGTGCCAGCAGCTTAGGGTCTGGACAGGGTGGCGAGCAGTACTTC. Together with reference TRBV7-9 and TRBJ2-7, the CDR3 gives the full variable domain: DTGVSQNPRHKITKRGQNVTFRCDPISEHNRLYWYRQTLGQGPEFLTYFQNEAQLEKSRLLSDRFSAERPKGSFSTLEIQRTEQGDSAMYLCASSLGSGQGGEQYFGPGTRLTVT.

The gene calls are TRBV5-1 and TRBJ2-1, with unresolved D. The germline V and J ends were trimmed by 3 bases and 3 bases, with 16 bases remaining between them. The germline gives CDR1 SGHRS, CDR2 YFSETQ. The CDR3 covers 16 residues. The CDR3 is CASSSIERSRYNEQFF. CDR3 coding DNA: TGCGCCAGCAGCTCGATCGAACGGAGTCGCTACAATGAGCAGTTCTTC.

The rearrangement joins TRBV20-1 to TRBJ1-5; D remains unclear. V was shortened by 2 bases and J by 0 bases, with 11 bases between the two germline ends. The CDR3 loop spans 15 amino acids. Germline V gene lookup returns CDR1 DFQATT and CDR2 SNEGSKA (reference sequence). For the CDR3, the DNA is TGCAGTGCTAGAACAGCCGGAGTTAGCAATCAGCCCCAGCATTTT. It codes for CSARTAGVSNQPQHF.

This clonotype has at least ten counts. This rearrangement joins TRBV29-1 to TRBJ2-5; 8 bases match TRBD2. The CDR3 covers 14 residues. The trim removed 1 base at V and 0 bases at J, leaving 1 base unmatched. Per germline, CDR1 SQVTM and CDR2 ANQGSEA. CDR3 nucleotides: TGCAGCGTTGAAGCGGGGGGGCACCAAGAGACCCAGTACTTC. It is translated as CSVEAGGHQETQYF.

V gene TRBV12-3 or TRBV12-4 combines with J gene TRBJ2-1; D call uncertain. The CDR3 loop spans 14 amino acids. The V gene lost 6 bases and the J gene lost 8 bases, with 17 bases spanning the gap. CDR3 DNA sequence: TGTGCCAGCAGCCAACTGACACCCTTCTATGAGCAGTTCTTC. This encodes CASSQLTPFYEQFF.

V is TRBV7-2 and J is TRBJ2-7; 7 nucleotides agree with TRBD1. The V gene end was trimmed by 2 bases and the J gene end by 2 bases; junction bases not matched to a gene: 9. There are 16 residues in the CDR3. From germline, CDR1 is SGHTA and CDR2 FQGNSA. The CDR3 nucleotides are TGTGCCAGCAGCTTACCCCCGACAGGGAGCCCCTACGAGCAGTACTTC. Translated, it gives CASSLPPTGSPYEQYF.

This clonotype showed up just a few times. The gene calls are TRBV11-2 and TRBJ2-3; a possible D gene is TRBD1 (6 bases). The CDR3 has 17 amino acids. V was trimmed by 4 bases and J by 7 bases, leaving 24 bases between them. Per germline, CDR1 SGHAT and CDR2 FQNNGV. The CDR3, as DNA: TGTGCCAGCAGCTCCGCTGGGGGCCCCTTTCAGGGGTATACGCAGTATTTT. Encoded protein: CASSSAGGPFQGYTQYF.

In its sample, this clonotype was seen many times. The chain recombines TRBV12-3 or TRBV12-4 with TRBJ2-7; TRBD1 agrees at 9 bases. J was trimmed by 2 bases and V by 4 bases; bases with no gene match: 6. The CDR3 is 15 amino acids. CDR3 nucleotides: TGTGCCAGCAGTTCAACCGGGACAGGGCCCTACGAGCAGTACTTC. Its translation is CASSSTGTGPYEQYF.

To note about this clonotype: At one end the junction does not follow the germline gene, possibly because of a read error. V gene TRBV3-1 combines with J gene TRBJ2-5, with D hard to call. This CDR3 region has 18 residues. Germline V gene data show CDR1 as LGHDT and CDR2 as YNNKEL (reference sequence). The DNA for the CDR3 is TGTGCCACCAGCCAAGATCTTAAGGGTCCTACCTCCGGGGAGACCCAGTACTTC. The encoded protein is CATSQDLKGPTSGETQYF.

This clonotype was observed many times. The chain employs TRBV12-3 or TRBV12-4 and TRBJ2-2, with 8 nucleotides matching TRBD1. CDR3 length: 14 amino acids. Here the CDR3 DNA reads TGTGCTGCCCGGCAGGGGGCAGGCACCGGGGAGCTGTTTTTT. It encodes CAARQGAGTGELFF.

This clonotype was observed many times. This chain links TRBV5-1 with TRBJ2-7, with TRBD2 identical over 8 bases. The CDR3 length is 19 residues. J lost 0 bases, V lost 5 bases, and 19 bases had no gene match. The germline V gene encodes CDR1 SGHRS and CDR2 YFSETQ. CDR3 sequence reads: CASSFPTSVTLPASYEQYF. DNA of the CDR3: TGCGCCAGCAGTTTCCCGACTAGCGTCACCTTGCCAGCCTCCTACGAGCAGTACTTC.

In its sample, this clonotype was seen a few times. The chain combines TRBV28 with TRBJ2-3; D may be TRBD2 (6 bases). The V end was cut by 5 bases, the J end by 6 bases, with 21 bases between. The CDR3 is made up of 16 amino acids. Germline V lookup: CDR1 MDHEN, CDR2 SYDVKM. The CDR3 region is CASSPLRWEEEDTQYF. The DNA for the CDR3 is TGTGCCAGCAGTCCCCTCCGCTGGGAGGAGGAGGATACGCAGTATTTT.

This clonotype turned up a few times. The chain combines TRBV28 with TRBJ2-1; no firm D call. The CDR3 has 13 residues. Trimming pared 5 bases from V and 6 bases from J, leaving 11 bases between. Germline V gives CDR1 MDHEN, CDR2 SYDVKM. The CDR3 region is CASSPVGINEQFF. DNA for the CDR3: TGTGCCAGCAGTCCCGTGGGAATCAATGAGCAGTTCTTC.

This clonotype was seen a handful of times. The CDR3 sequence: CASRLNRGIAYEQYF. The DNA of the CDR3 is TGTGCCAGCAGGCTAAACAGGGGAATAGCCTACGAGCAGTACTTC. The chain couples TRBV28 to TRBJ2-7; TRBD1 matches at 7 bases. The CDR3 totals 15 residues. Germline V gene data show CDR1 as MDHEN and CDR2 as SYDVKM. With 6 bases clipped from V and 2 bases from J, the junction kept 10 bases outside the gene matches.

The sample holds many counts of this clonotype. CDR3 loop: CSARSGLIGEQYF. As DNA, the CDR3 is TGCAGTGCTAGATCGGGACTAATAGGCGAGCAGTACTTC. This chain joins TRBV20-1 and TRBJ2-7; 7 bases agree with TRBD2. In germline, CDR1 is DFQATT, CDR2 SNEGSKA (reference sequence). Trimming removed 2 bases from V and 6 bases from J; junction bases left unmatched: 7. The CDR3 totals 13 residues.

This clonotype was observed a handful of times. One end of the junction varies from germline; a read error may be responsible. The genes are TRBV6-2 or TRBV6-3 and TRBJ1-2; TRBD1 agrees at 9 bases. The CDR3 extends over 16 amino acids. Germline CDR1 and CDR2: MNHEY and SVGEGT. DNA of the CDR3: TGTGCCAGCAGTTACTCGACGGGACAGGGCATGGCTACACCTTTCTGG. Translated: CASSYSTGQGMATPFW.

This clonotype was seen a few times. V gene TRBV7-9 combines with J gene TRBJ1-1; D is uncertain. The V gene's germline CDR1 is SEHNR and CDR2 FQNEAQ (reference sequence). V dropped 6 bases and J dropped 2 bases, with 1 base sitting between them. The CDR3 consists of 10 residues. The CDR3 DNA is TGTGCCAGCAGTAACACTGAAGCTTTCTTT. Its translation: CASSNTEAFF.

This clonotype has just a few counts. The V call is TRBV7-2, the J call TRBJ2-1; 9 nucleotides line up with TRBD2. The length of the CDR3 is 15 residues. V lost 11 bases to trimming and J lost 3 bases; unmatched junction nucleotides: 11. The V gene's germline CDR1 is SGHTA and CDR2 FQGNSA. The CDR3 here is CAGSTGLAFYNEQFF. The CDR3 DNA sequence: TGTGCCGGAAGCACCGGACTAGCGTTCTACAATGAGCAGTTCTTC. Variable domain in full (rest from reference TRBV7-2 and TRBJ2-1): GAGVSQSPSNKVTEKGKDVELRCDPISGHTALYWYRQSLGQGLEFLIYFQGNSAPDKSGLPSDRFSAERTGGSVSTLTIQRTQQEDSAVYLCAGSTGLAFYNEQFFGPGTRLTVL.

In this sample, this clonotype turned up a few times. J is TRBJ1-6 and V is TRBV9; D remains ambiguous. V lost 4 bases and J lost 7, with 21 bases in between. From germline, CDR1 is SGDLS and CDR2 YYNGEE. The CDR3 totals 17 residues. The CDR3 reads CASSPLDARLLNSPLHF. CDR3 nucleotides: TGTGCCAGCAGCCCCCTTGACGCCCGACTTTTAAATTCACCCCTCCACTTT.

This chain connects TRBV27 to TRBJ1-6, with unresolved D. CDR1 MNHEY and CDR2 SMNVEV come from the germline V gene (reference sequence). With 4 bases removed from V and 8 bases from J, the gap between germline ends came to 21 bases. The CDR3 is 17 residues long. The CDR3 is CASSSPLYGDYYSPLHF. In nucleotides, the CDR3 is TGTGCCAGCAGTTCGCCCCTTTATGGCGATTACTATTCACCCCTCCACTTT.

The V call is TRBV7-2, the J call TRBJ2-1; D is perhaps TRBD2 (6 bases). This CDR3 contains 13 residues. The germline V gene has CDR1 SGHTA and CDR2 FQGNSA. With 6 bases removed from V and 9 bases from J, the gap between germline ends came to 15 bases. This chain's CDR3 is CASSLGGKAEQFF. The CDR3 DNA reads TGTGCCAGCAGTTTGGGAGGTAAAGCTGAGCAGTTCTTC.

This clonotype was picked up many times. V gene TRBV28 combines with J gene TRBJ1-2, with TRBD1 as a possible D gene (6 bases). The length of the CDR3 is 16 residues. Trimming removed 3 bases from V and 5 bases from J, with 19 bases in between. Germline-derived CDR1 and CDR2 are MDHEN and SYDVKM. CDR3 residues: CASSFFGRTEGYGYTF. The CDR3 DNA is TGTGCCAGCAGTTTCTTTGGGAGGACAGAGGGGTATGGCTACACCTTC.